The rows below give T cell receptor beta chains drawn from one sample of a study of blood T cell repertoires in COVID-19. Sequencing was performed with immunoSEQ multiplex PCR; in TCRdb, only in-frame clones are kept and a portion is missing. The sample carries about 120,000 clones, 82% recorded once. Material for sequencing was peripheral blood. These TCRs come from a woman aged 60-70 years with acute or convalescent COVID-19. Each CDR3 is given with its conserved first and last residue. D genes are given only for firm matches. Size is omitted from some rows. Given values are once, few, many or a class for expanded clones.

>-|TRBJ1-2|-|TRBV7-6
TGTGCCAGCAGCCAGGAGGCGGGGGACTATGGCTACACCTTC
CASSQEAGDYGYTF
>TRBD2|TRBJ2-1|-|TRBV11-3
TGTGCCAGCAGCCGGACTAGCGGCTCCTACAATGAGCAGTTCTTC
CASSRTSGSYNEQFF
>-|TRBJ2-7|once|TRBV10-3
TGTGCCATCAGTGAGTCGAGTGGCGAGCAGTACTTC
CAISESSGEQYF
>-|TRBJ1-4|-|TRBV6-1
TGTGCCAGCAGTGACCCCCTGGGGGGTGAAAAACTGTTTTTT
CASSDPLGGEKLFF
>TRBD1|TRBJ2-5|-|TRBV28
TGTGCCAGCAGTTTCAGGGGGCGCGGAGAGACCCAGTACTTC
CASSFRGRGETQYF
>-|TRBJ2-5|-|TRBV11-1
TGTGCCAGCAGCGTACCCGGGGATTGGGAGACCCAGTACTTC
CASSVPGDWETQYF
>-|TRBJ1-1|-|TRBV4-3
TGCGCCAGCAGCCATCCCGTCGGCCAGGGTTGGACTGAAGCTTTCTTT
CASSHPVGQGWTEAFF
>-|TRBJ1-5|-|TRBV2
TGTGCCAGCAGTGAGGGACATAGCAATCAGCCCCAGCATTTT
CASSEGHSNQPQHF
>-|TRBJ2-2|-|TRBV2
TGTGCCAGCAGTGAAGATGTCAGGGTCGCCACCGGGGAGCTGTTTTTT
CASSEDVRVATGELFF
>-|TRBJ1-1|-|TRBV27
TGTGCCAGCAGTTTATTGTTTCGTTGGAGGACAGAACAAGCTTTCTTT
CASSLLFRWRTEQAFF
>-|TRBJ1-2|-|TRBV7-6
TGTGCCAGCAGCTTAGTGTCAGGGGAGGGCTACACCTTC
CASSLVSGEGYTF
>TRBD2|TRBJ2-2|-|TRBV19
TGTGCCAGTCTCCGATCTAGCGGGGGGGCCCTGAACACCGGGGAGCTGTTTTTT
CASLRSSGGALNTGELFF
>TRBD1|TRBJ2-1|-|TRBV19
TGTGCCAGTAGTATGGCAGGGGGTGTCAACAATGAGCAGTTCTTC
CASSMAGGVNNEQFF
>-|TRBJ2-5|few|TRBV2
TGTGCCAGCAGTGAAATCTCGGGGGACGGAGAGACCCAGTACTTC
CASSEISGDGETQYF
>-|TRBJ1-5|-|TRBV15
TGTGCCACCAGCAGATCGGGAGGGGATCAGCCCCAGCATTTT
CATSRSGGDQPQHF
>-|TRBJ1-3|-|TRBV6-6
TGTGCCAGCAGTTTTAGGGGATCTGGAAACACCATATATTTT
CASSFRGSGNTIYF
>TRBD1|TRBJ2-1|once|TRBV9
TGTGCCAGCAGCCTCACCCCGGGGCGAGGGACAGGGGGCTACAATGAGCAGTTCTTC
CASSLTPGRGTGGYNEQFF
>TRBD2|TRBJ2-5|-|TRBV5-1
TGCGCCAGCAGCTTGTCGCCGGGGGGGGCCGTAGAGACCCAGTACTTC
CASSLSPGGAVETQYF
>TRBD1|TRBJ2-5|-|TRBV2
TGTGCCAGCAGCGATCCGGGACAGGTTCAAGAGACCCAGTACTTC
CASSDPGQVQETQYF
>TRBD2|TRBJ2-7|-|TRBV7-9
TGTGCCAGCAGCTTAAGGTCTAGCGGAAGCTCCTACGAGCAGTACTTC
CASSLRSSGSSYEQYF
>-|TRBJ1-6|-|TRBV12-3/TRBV12-4
TGTGCCAGCAGTCCACGACAGAGATCACCCCTCCACTTT
CASSPRQRSPLHF
>-|TRBJ1-6|-|TRBV3-1/TRBV3-2
TGTGCCAGCAGCCAAGGAGGAGGTCAAGGCTCACCCCTCCACTTT
CASSQGGGQGSPLHF
>-|TRBJ1-1|-|TRBV12-3/TRBV12-4
TGTGCCAGCAGCGTTGGAGGGAGGACTGAAGCTTTCTTT
CASSVGGRTEAFF
>-|TRBJ1-2|many|TRBV7-9
TGTGCCAGCAGCGGGGCCATGAACTATGGCTACACCTTC
CASSGAMNYGYTF
>-|TRBJ2-7|few|TRBV6-1
TGTGCCAGCAGTGAAGCGATTAGGGGATACGAGCAGTACTTC
CASSEAIRGYEQYF
>TRBD2|TRBJ2-5|-|TRBV3-1/TRBV3-2
TGTGCCAGCAGGGGTCTAGCGGGGGGGAGGAGGGAGACCCAGTACTTC
CASRGLAGGRRETQYF
>-|TRBJ1-5|few|TRBV6-5
TGTGCCAGCAGCCCCTGGGGCCCCAATCAGCCCCAGCATTTT
CASSPWGPNQPQHF
>-|TRBJ1-2|few|TRBV7-2
TGTGCCAGCAGCCAGAGGGGGGGGTACAACTATGGCTACACCTTC
CASSQRGGYNYGYTF
>-|TRBJ2-1|-|TRBV15
TGTGCCACCAGCAGAGGGGGGGGCTTTGACAATGAGCAGTTCTTC
CATSRGGGFDNEQFF
>-|TRBJ2-7|-|TRBV2
TGTGCCAGCAGTTTAGACCGGGACAAGATCTACGAGCAGTACTTC
CASSLDRDKIYEQYF
>-|TRBJ2-1|-|TRBV2
TGTGCCAGCATGGCGGCCTCCTACAATGAGCAGTTCTTC
CASMAASYNEQFF
>-|TRBJ2-1|-|TRBV7-2
TGTGCCAGCAGCTTAGATACGGGGGGCCCCTACAATGAGCAGTTCTTC
CASSLDTGGPYNEQFF
>TRBD1|TRBJ1-3|-|TRBV3-1/TRBV3-2
TGTGCCAGCAGCCAAGCAGGACCGTTAGGACAGGGCGGAAACACCATATATTTT
CASSQAGPLGQGGNTIYF
>-|TRBJ1-5|-|TRBV6-2/TRBV6-3
TGTGCCAGCAGTACCCAGGGTCGGCAGCCCCAGCATTTT
CASSTQGRQPQHF
>TRBD2|TRBJ2-1|-|TRBV3-1/TRBV3-2
TGTGCCAGCAGCCGCCAACTAGCGGGGGGAGACAATGAGCAGTTCTTC
CASSRQLAGGDNEQFF
>TRBD1|TRBJ1-1|-|TRBV7-9
TGTGCCAGCAGCCTCGGACAGGGTTGGACTGAAGCTTTCTTT
CASSLGQGWTEAFF
>-|TRBJ1-2|-|TRBV5-1
TGCGCCAGCAGCTTGTTGCCGGGTGAGAACTATGGCTACACCTTC
CASSLLPGENYGYTF
>-|TRBJ1-1|-|TRBV10-3
TGTGCCATCAAGGGGATAAACACTGAAGCTTTCTTT
CAIKGINTEAFF
>-|TRBJ1-3|-|TRBV11-2
TGTGCCAGCAGCTTAGACAGGGGCTCCTCTGGAAACACCATATATTTT
CASSLDRGSSGNTIYF
>-|TRBJ1-3|-|TRBV28
TGTGCCAGCAGCTTAGGATACAGCTCTGGAAACACCATATATTTT
CASSLGYSSGNTIYF
>TRBD1|TRBJ1-6|-|TRBV19
TGTGCCAGCACCGGGACAGGAGGTGCACCCCTCCACTTT
CASTGTGGAPLHF
>TRBD1|TRBJ2-5|-|TRBV28
TGTGCCAGCAGTCTATCCTTTGGACAGGGGGCAGAGACCCAGTACTTC
CASSLSFGQGAETQYF
>TRBD1|TRBJ2-4|-|TRBV9
TGTGCCAGCAGCGTAGCGGGGACAGGGGGCCGAAACATTCAGTACTTC
CASSVAGTGGRNIQYF
>TRBD2|TRBJ2-7|-|TRBV6-5
TGTGCCAGCAGCCCAGGGACTAGCGGCTCCTACGAGCAGTACTTC
CASSPGTSGSYEQYF
>TRBD1|TRBJ2-2|-|TRBV3-1/TRBV3-2
TGTGCCAGCAGCCAAAGAGTCGACAGGGGGAGAGCCGGGGAGCTGTTTTTT
CASSQRVDRGRAGELFF
>TRBD2|TRBJ2-2|-|TRBV6-2/TRBV6-3
TGTGCCAGCAGTTACCGCCCCGGGGGGGCCGGGGAGCTGTTTTTT
CASSYRPGGAGELFF
>-|TRBJ1-1|-|TRBV24-1
TGTGCCACCAGTGATCCTCAAGACAGGTCGGCGAAAGCTTTCTTT
CATSDPQDRSAKAFF
>TRBD1|TRBJ1-1|-|TRBV27
TGTGCCAGCAGCCTCGGACAGGGAGGGGGAGCTTTCTTT
CASSLGQGGGAFF
>-|TRBJ1-5|-|TRBV28
TGTGCCAGCAGTTTGATCAGTGGCAATCAGCCCCAGCATTTT
CASSLISGNQPQHF
>-|TRBJ1-3|few|TRBV12-5
TGTGCTAGTGGTTTATCAAGACTTTCAGGAAACACCATATATTTT
CASGLSRLSGNTIYF
>TRBD1|TRBJ2-7|-|TRBV7-7
TGTGCTAGCAGCTTAGCAGGGGGAGACTACGAGCAGTACTTC
CASSLAGGDYEQYF
>TRBD2|TRBJ2-1|-|TRBV4-1
TGCGCCAGCAGCCCCCCCAGGAATAGCGGGGGGGCCAATGAGCAGTTCTTC
CASSPPRNSGGANEQFF
>-|TRBJ1-5|-|TRBV24-1
TGTGCCAGCCAGGGTAACAATCAGCCCCAGCATTTT
CASQGNNQPQHF
>TRBD1|TRBJ2-3|-|TRBV20-1
TGCAGTGCTAGTCCTCTTAGGACAGGACCCACAGATACGCAGTATTTT
CSASPLRTGPTDTQYF
>-|TRBJ1-1|-|TRBV30
TGTGCCTGGAACCGGGGTCAGGCCTCTGAAGCTTTCTTT
CAWNRGQASEAFF
>TRBD1|TRBJ1-2|-|TRBV29-1
TGCAGCGTCCCTGAGGGGACAGGGGGAGCCTATGGCTACACCTTC
CSVPEGTGGAYGYTF
>-|TRBJ1-2|-|TRBV4-1
TGCGCCAGCAGCCAACCGGGGACATCTTTGGGCGGCTACACCTTC
CASSQPGTSLGGYTF
>TRBD1|TRBJ1-6|-|TRBV10-3
TGTGCCATCAGCCTATTTGGGACAGGGGGTAATTCACCCCTCCACTTT
CAISLFGTGGNSPLHF
>-|TRBJ2-1|-|TRBV18
TGTGCCAGCTCACCGGGACTGGCGGGGATATACAATGAGCAGTTCTTC
CASSPGLAGIYNEQFF